The sample holds one count of the clone carrying this T cell receptor (beta chain). The data are from a study of blood T cell repertoires in COVID-19. Study-level information: Sites in the United States, Italy and Spain provided acute and convalescent COVID-19 samples. The analysed material was cDNA or gDNA that came from T cells, B-cell-depleted T cells, or PBMCs.

Methods used by the authors: Estimated nucleated cell counts came from reference gene primer amplification. Assay: immunoSEQ multiplex PCR; the TCRdb copy retains only in-frame clones and omits some. For V, J and clone size, that table is used; D and trimming come from the DNA. This table holds about 110,000 clones, about nine tenths found once. The CDR3 has 16 residues. Germline values: CDR1 SNHLY, CDR2 FYNNEI. The J segment lost 4 bases and the V segment lost 3 bases, leaving 9 bases of the junction unmatched. The rearrangement joins TRBV2 to TRBJ1-1, with 9 bases fitting TRBD1. The receptor comes from a human donor in a cohort sampled during active COVID-19. Sequenced: peripheral blood. The CDR3 here is CASSEGTGKGGTEAFF. The CDR3 nucleotides read TGTGCCAGCAGTGAGGGGACAGGGAAAGGCGGCACTGAAGCTTTCTTT.